One sample yielded the 22 T cell receptor beta chains listed below, sequenced in a study of T-cell reconstitution after alpha-beta-depleted transplantation in children. The library targeted TCRbeta and was prepared with unique molecular identifiers. TCRdb re-derived calls from the PCR reads in MiXCR, one entry per CDR3 protein. The data show 490,000 or so distinct CDR3 sequences, with around 13% seen just once and around 6.1% held by the top ten. The specimen comprised PBMCs from the stem cell graft donor, sampled from the stem cell graft. These receptors were obtained from a human donor who donated a stem cell graft to a child with combined immunodeficiency.

This clonotype was seen ten or more times. The chain joins TRBV15 to TRBJ2-7; no reliable D call. Germline CDR1 reads LNHNV; CDR2 reads YYDKDF (reference sequence). V lost 1 base and J lost 0, with 7 bases in between. The CDR3 covers 14 residues. The DNA for the CDR3 is TGTGCCACCAGCAGAGGGGCTAGCTCCTACGAGCAGTACTTC. Its protein is CATSRGASSYEQYF.

The CDR3 bases are TGCGCCAGCAAGGCTTCGCGGGACTATGGCTACACCTTC. The encoded protein is CASKASRDYGYTF. V is TRBV5-1 and J is TRBJ1-2, with D unclear. The CDR3 contains 13 residues. V lost 6 bases to trimming and J lost 3 bases, with 12 bases between them. Germline loops: CDR1 SGHRS, CDR2 YFSETQ.

This clonotype turned up a few times. This rearrangement joins TRBV7-9 to TRBJ1-2; 9 bases are a match to TRBD1. The junction had 10 bases not matched to a gene; V was cut back by 7 bases and J by 4 bases. This CDR3 spans 15 amino acids. Per germline, CDR1 SEHNR and CDR2 FQNEAQ (reference sequence). The CDR3 here is CASIRDRDVFYGYTF. CDR3 in DNA: TGTGCCAGCATTAGGGACAGGGACGTTTTCTATGGCTACACCTTC.

This clonotype came up many times. The chain employs TRBV5-6 and TRBJ2-5; a weak D match, TRBD2 (6 bases). This CDR3 region has 19 residues. The germline V gene has CDR1 SGHDT and CDR2 YYEEEE. Trimming pared 0 bases from V and 1 base from J, leaving 22 bases between. CDR3 nucleotide sequence: TGTGCCAGCAGCTTGGAGGTAGCGGCGAGATTCGAAATCCAAGAGACCCAGTACTTC. This codes for CASSLEVAARFEIQETQYF.

This clonotype was observed a handful of times. The chain links TRBV24-1 to TRBJ2-7; 14 positions agree with TRBD2. Germline CDR1 and CDR2: KGHDR and SFDVKD. V lost 1 base, J lost 1 base, and 5 bases stayed unmatched. This CDR3 has 18 residues. The CDR3 reads CATSDFRGTSGSSYEQYF. The CDR3 DNA reads TGTGCCACCAGTGATTTCCGCGGGACTAGCGGGAGTTCCTACGAGCAGTACTTC.

The chain carries TRBV5-1 and TRBJ2-3; 7 bases line up with TRBD2. This CDR3 spans 16 amino acids. Trimming removed 7 bases from V and 1 base from J; junction bases left unmatched: 12. Looked up from germline, CDR1 is SGHRS and CDR2 is YFSETQ. CDR3 residues: CASPEGRERGTDTQYF. For the CDR3, the DNA is TGCGCCAGCCCTGAAGGGCGGGAGAGGGGCACAGATACGCAGTATTTT.

The gene calls are TRBV11-2 and TRBJ2-1; perhaps TRBD1 as D (6 bases). The CDR3 length is 15 residues. Germline V gene data show CDR1 as SGHAT and CDR2 as FQNNGV. V was clipped by 1 base and J by 2 bases, with 9 bases between them. The CDR3 protein is CASSLVRTAYNEQFF. The CDR3 region has the DNA TGTGCCAGCAGCTTAGTCCGGACAGCCTACAATGAGCAGTTCTTC.

The chain links TRBV5-6 to TRBJ2-1; 10 bases agree with TRBD2. V gave up 3 bases and J gave up 9 bases; unmatched junction bases: 27. The V gene's germline CDR1 is SGHDT and CDR2 YYEEEE. The CDR3 consists of 21 residues. The CDR3 loop is CASSWLTGTEAGTSATGEQFF. For the CDR3, the DNA is TGTGCCAGCAGCTGGTTAACCGGGACCGAGGCCGGGACTAGCGCTACAGGTGAGCAGTTCTTC.

This clonotype was seen a handful of times. The V call is TRBV20-1, the J call TRBJ1-2; possible D gene TRBD1, 6 bases. The V gene lost 0 bases and the J gene lost 5 bases, with 13 bases spanning the gap. Germline V gene lookup returns CDR1 DFQATT and CDR2 SNEGSKA (reference sequence). The CDR3 spans 14 residues. In DNA form, the CDR3 reads TGCAGTGCTAGAGACCAACAGGGAGGATATGGCTACACCTTC. It translates to CSARDQQGGYGYTF.

The V call is TRBV12-3 or TRBV12-4, the J call TRBJ1-6; D possibly corresponds to TRBD1 (5 bases). This CDR3 spans 13 amino acids. Trimming cost V 5 bases and J 7 bases, with 9 bases left between them. The CDR3 nucleotides read TGTGCCAGCAGTCTCCAGGGCAATTCACCCCTCCACTTT. Amino acid sequence: CASSLQGNSPLHF.

The chain combines TRBV6-2 or TRBV6-3 with TRBJ1-1; 8 bases are a match to TRBD1. V trimming: 4 bases; J trimming: 3 bases; junction bases outside the gene matches: 10. CDR1 MNHEY and CDR2 SVGEGT come from the germline V gene. The CDR3 is made up of 16 amino acids. The CDR3 loop is CASSSSRQGTYTEAFF. In DNA, the CDR3 is TGTGCCAGCAGTTCATCTAGACAGGGGACCTACACTGAAGCTTTCTTT.

This clonotype was counted many times. This chain uses TRBV5-6 with TRBJ2-5, with TRBD1 identical over 7 bases. After removal of 0 bases from V and 5 bases from J, the junction contained 4 bases not matched to a gene. CDR1 and CDR2 (germline): SGHDT, YYEEEE. This CDR3 contains 14 residues. CDR3 sequence: CASSLGRGGETQYF. The CDR3 nucleotides read TGTGCCAGCAGCTTGGGGAGAGGGGGCGAGACCCAGTACTTC.

This clonotype has only a few counts. The V gene is TRBV12-3 or TRBV12-4, the J gene TRBJ2-7; TRBD2 agrees at 9 bases. The CDR3 loop spans 17 amino acids. The V and J ends lost 6 bases and 4 bases, in that order; junction bases with no gene match: 16. This chain's CDR3 is CASRAGPLAGARYEQYF. For the CDR3, the DNA is TGTGCCAGCAGGGCAGGGCCTTTAGCGGGGGCGAGGTACGAGCAGTACTTC.

This chain links TRBV27 with TRBJ1-5; D is undetermined. With 6 bases removed from V and 2 bases from J, the gap between germline ends came to 8 bases. The CDR3 totals 13 residues. Germline CDR1 and CDR2: MNHEY and SMNVEV (reference sequence). CDR3 sequence reads: CASSSIRNQPQHF. In DNA, the CDR3 is TGTGCCAGCAGCTCGATCCGCAATCAGCCCCAGCATTTT.

A few counts support this clonotype. V usage is TRBV13 and J usage is TRBJ2-3; 9 bases are shared with TRBD2. With 3 bases clipped from V and 4 bases from J, the junction kept 5 bases outside the gene matches. The CDR3 has 15 residues. Germline V gene sequence: CDR1 PRHDT, CDR2 FYEKMQ (reference sequence). The CDR3 sequence is CASSLETSGPDTQYF. The CDR3 DNA reads TGTGCCAGCAGCTTGGAGACTAGCGGCCCAGATACGCAGTATTTT.

This clonotype was seen many times. This chain joins TRBV20-1 and TRBJ2-7; tentatively, D is TRBD2 (5 bases). With 4 bases removed from V and 0 bases from J, the gap between germline ends came to 16 bases. The germline CDR1 and CDR2 sequences are DFQATT and SNEGSKA (reference sequence). The CDR3 runs 15 residues. For the CDR3, the DNA is TGCAGTGCTACATCCGGTAGCGAGCTCTCCTACGAGCAGTACTTC. This gives the protein CSATSGSELSYEQYF.

This clonotype was recorded at least ten times. The chain uses TRBV12-3 or TRBV12-4 and TRBJ2-7, with 14 bases lining up with TRBD2. V lost 5 bases, J lost 7 bases, and 7 bases stayed unmatched. The CDR3 has 15 residues. CDR3 sequence (DNA): TGTGCCAGCAGTCGACTAGCGGGGGGGCCAGGGGAGCAGTACTTC. Amino acid sequence: CASSRLAGGPGEQYF.

The table lists this clonotype with many counts. This CDR3 reads CSARVAGLAPQQYF. The CDR3 region has the DNA TGCAGTGCTAGAGTGGCGGGACTAGCCCCCCAACAGTACTTC. This chain uses TRBV20-1 with TRBJ2-7, with 9 bases aligning to TRBD2. Germline CDR1 reads DFQATT; CDR2 reads SNEGSKA (reference sequence). Losses at the gene ends were 1 base for V and 10 bases for J; bases not matched to a gene: 11. The CDR3 consists of 14 residues.

This chain joins TRBV27 and TRBJ1-1; D not resolved. This CDR3 has 14 residues. Germline loops: CDR1 MNHEY, CDR2 SMNVEV (reference sequence). V was shortened by 0 bases and J by 5 bases, with 10 bases between the two germline ends. This CDR3 reads CASSLSGGWTEAFF. In DNA, the CDR3 is TGTGCCAGCAGTTTATCGGGAGGGTGGACTGAAGCTTTCTTT.

This clonotype was detected a few times. DNA for the CDR3: TGTGCCAGCAGTCCCCAAAGGTGGGGAGCTTTCTTT. Translating it yields CASSPQRWGAFF. The chain couples TRBV12-3 or TRBV12-4 to TRBJ1-1; D not resolved. The CDR3 covers 12 residues. Trimming shortened V by 5 bases and J by 10 bases, and 14 bases separated the two germline ends.

This clonotype was found many times. This chain connects TRBV13 to TRBJ2-5; 7 bases are a match to TRBD2. With V trimmed by 2 bases and J by 3 bases, 18 bases remained unmatched. The CDR3 length is 19 residues. CDR1 and CDR2 (germline): PRHDT, FYEKMQ (reference sequence). The CDR3 here is CASSLRFRLAGEVEETQYF. The CDR3 DNA sequence: TGTGCCAGCAGCTTACGGTTCAGGTTGGCGGGAGAGGTGGAAGAGACCCAGTACTTC.

CDR3 sequence reads: CASTRDGQGLSGPEETQYF. CDR3 DNA: TGTGCCAGTACCCGAGATGGACAGGGGTTGTCTGGACCCGAGGAGACCCAGTACTTC. This chain connects TRBV19 to TRBJ2-5; 9 nucleotides agree with TRBD1. V gave up 7 bases and J gave up 5 bases; unmatched junction bases: 23. This CDR3 contains 19 residues. Germline CDR1 and CDR2: LNHDA and SQIVND (reference sequence).